One sample yielded the 20 T cell receptor beta chains listed below, sequenced in a study of identical twins. TCRdb fed the 5' RACE reads into MiXCR, producing one record per CDR3 protein. The sample contains approximately 300,000 distinct CDR3 sequences, just under 9.5% of which appear only once. Another study also made use of these data, one on yellow fever vaccine responses in identical twins.

Sequencing was done on a sample of CD8+ T cells sorted from blood. These receptors all stem from a woman under 30 in good health.

Ten or more counts support this clonotype. The rearrangement uses TRBV29-1 and TRBJ2-7; D call uncertain. CDR3 size: 12 residues. Deletions cut 4 bases from V and 3 bases from J, with 10 bases between. The germline gives CDR1 SQVTM, CDR2 ANQGSEA. The DNA for the CDR3 is TGCAGCGTTGCCACTATATTCTACGAGCAGTACTTC. It translates to CSVATIFYEQYF.

This clonotype was seen a few times. The V gene is TRBV6-4, the J gene TRBJ1-2; D uncertain. Trimming pared 0 bases from V and 2 bases from J, leaving 4 bases between. This CDR3 contains 13 residues. CDR1 and CDR2 (germline): MRHNA, SNTAGT. The CDR3 loop reads CASSDSGNYGYTF. CDR3 sequence (DNA): TGTGCCAGCAGTGACTCGGGGAACTATGGCTACACCTTC.

The chain carries TRBV29-1 and TRBJ2-7; 8 bases are a match to TRBD1. The junction had 3 bases not matched to a gene; V was cut back by 5 bases and J by 3 bases. Germline V gene data show CDR1 as SQVTM and CDR2 as ANQGSEA. The length of the CDR3 is 12 residues. The CDR3 reads CSVTDRDYEQYF. CDR3 nucleotide sequence: TGCAGCGTTACGGACAGGGACTACGAGCAGTACTTC.

This clonotype has more than one count but fewer than ten. This sequence joins TRBV6-2 or TRBV6-3 and TRBJ2-1; D tentatively reads TRBD1 or TRBD2 (6 bases each). This CDR3 is built from 15 residues. V was pared by 8 bases and J by 0 bases, with 14 bases between. The germline CDR1 and CDR2 sequences are MNHEY and SVGEGT. This CDR3 reads CASEGGRDSYNEQFF. CDR3 DNA: TGTGCCAGCGAGGGGGGCAGGGACTCCTACAATGAGCAGTTCTTC.

At least ten counts were recorded for this clonotype. V usage is TRBV29-1 and J usage is TRBJ2-6; 11 positions match TRBD1. Germline V gene sequence: CDR1 SQVTM, CDR2 ANQGSEA. J was trimmed by 0 bases and V by 6 bases; bases with no gene match: 10. The CDR3 totals 18 residues. CDR3 sequence: CSVVGTGGSTSGANVLTF. Here the CDR3 DNA reads TGCAGCGTGGTGGGGACAGGGGGATCCACCTCTGGGGCCAACGTCCTGACTTTC.

The chain combines TRBV3-1 with TRBJ2-6; D might be TRBD1 (6 bases). The germline V gene encodes CDR1 LGHDT and CDR2 YNNKEL (reference sequence). The ends were cut back, 8 bases at V and 2 bases at J, with 19 bases in the middle. The CDR3 contains 17 residues. The CDR3 nucleotides are TGTGCCAGCTCCAAGCAGGTCTCAGGGGCTGGGGCCAACGTCCTGACTTTC. Translating gives CASSKQVSGAGANVLTF.

The V gene is TRBV7-9, the J gene TRBJ1-2; TRBD1 might be the D (6 bases). The V end was cut by 3 bases, the J end by 14 bases, with 22 bases between. The CDR3 has 14 amino acids. Germline V gene sequence: CDR1 SEHNR, CDR2 FQNEAQ (reference sequence). The CDR3 sequence: CASSFSPERGGDTF. The CDR3 DNA sequence: TGTGCCAGCAGCTTCTCCCCCGAGCGGGGGGGCGATACCTTC.

The chain couples TRBV27 to TRBJ2-1; TRBD2 agrees at 8 bases. V was clipped by 2 bases and J by 8 bases; unmatched bases: 5. CDR1 MNHEY and CDR2 SMNVEV come from the germline V gene (reference sequence). The CDR3 spans 14 residues. The CDR3 nucleotides read TGTGCCAGCAGTTTACGCGGGAGGAACGATGAGCAGTTCTTC. Protein: CASSLRGRNDEQFF.

This clonotype occurred many times. The chain is built from TRBV12-3 or TRBV12-4 and TRBJ1-2, with D perhaps matching TRBD1 (6 bases). The V end was cut by 3 bases, the J end by 4 bases, with 12 bases between. The CDR3 has 14 residues. Here the CDR3 reads CASSFGGLGYGYTF. DNA for the CDR3: TGTGCCAGCAGTTTTGGGGGCTTGGGCTATGGCTACACCTTC.

This clonotype has more than one count but fewer than ten. The chain links TRBV25-1 to TRBJ1-1, with a tentative D call TRBD1 (5 bases). With 3 bases removed from V and 5 bases from J, the gap between germline ends came to 13 bases. This CDR3 region has 14 residues. Germline CDR1 MGHDK, CDR2 SYGVNS. CDR3 nucleotides: TGTGCCAGCAGTGATAGAGGGGAGTCGACTGAAGCTTTCTTT. Amino acid sequence: CASSDRGESTEAFF.

The CDR3, as DNA: TGCAGTGCTATGACTAGCGGGGGAAACCAACACACCGGGGAGCTGTTTTTT. Translation gives CSAMTSGGNQHTGELFF. V gene TRBV20-1 combines with J gene TRBJ2-2, with TRBD2 identical over 12 bases. The CDR3 covers 17 residues. Germline assignment: CDR1 DFQATT and CDR2 SNEGSKA (reference sequence). V trimming: 4 bases; J trimming: 3 bases; junction bases outside the gene matches: 9.

The V call is TRBV6-2 or TRBV6-3, the J call TRBJ2-2; D gene unclear. The CDR3 runs to 14 residues. The V end was cut by 2 bases, the J end by 2 bases, with 6 bases between. CDR1 is MNHEY and CDR2 is SVGEGT in the germline V gene. CDR3 bases: TGTGCCAGCAGTTACGGGCATAACACCGGGGAGCTGTTTTTT. Translating gives CASSYGHNTGELFF.

The chain combines TRBV19 with TRBJ2-7; TRBD1 might be the D (6 bases). This CDR3 is built from 17 residues. Germline CDR1 reads LNHDA; CDR2 reads SQIVND (reference sequence). Trimming took off 1 base at V and 3 bases at J, with 19 bases between the two ends. The CDR3 is CASSIAGSGQGNYEQYF. CDR3 DNA sequence: TGTGCCAGTAGTATAGCGGGGAGTGGTCAGGGGAACTACGAGCAGTACTTC.

The sample holds many counts of this clonotype. The V call is TRBV27, the J call TRBJ2-7; D is unresolved. The CDR3 is 12 residues long. V was trimmed by 2 bases and J by 7 bases, leaving 9 bases between them. The germline gives CDR1 MNHEY, CDR2 SMNVEV (reference sequence). DNA of the CDR3: TGTGCCAGCAGTTTAAGTCCTCGGGAGCAGTACTTC. Its protein product is CASSLSPREQYF.

In its sample, this clonotype was seen many times. The chain carries TRBV29-1 and TRBJ2-1; D gene uncertain. Germline CDR1 is SQVTM and CDR2 is ANQGSEA. The CDR3 extends over 12 amino acids. Trimming removed 5 bases from V and 7 bases from J, with 12 bases in between. Here the CDR3 reads CSVKYTENEQFF. The CDR3 DNA reads TGCAGCGTTAAGTACACGGAAAATGAGCAGTTCTTC.

This clonotype was seen only a few times. V and J are TRBV7-8 and TRBJ2-7; TRBD1 is a possible D gene (5 bases). Germline CDR1 and CDR2: SGHVS and FQNEAQ. Trimming removed 11 bases from V and 5 bases from J, with 34 bases in between. The CDR3 consists of 18 residues. The CDR3 region has the DNA TGTGCCGTCAACGGTCCCCCTCAGGGCATCCAAAAGGGCCACGAGCAGTACTTC. Amino acids: CAVNGPPQGIQKGHEQYF. Full variable domain (rest looked up from reference TRBV7-8 and TRBJ2-7): GAGVSQSPRYKVAKRGQDVALRCDPISGHVSLFWYQQALGQGPEFLTYFQNEAQLDKSGLPSDRFFAERPEGSVSTLKIQRTQQEDSAVYLCAVNGPPQGIQKGHEQYFGPGTRLTVT.

This clonotype was counted between two and nine times. The chain recombines TRBV27 with TRBJ1-2; tentative D call: TRBD1 (6 bases). Germline V gene sequence: CDR1 MNHEY, CDR2 SMNVEV (reference sequence). The CDR3 is made up of 16 amino acids. The V end lost 3 bases, the J end lost 0 bases, and 14 bases lay between the germline ends. CDR3 DNA sequence: TGTGCCAGCAGTTTGATCCCGGGACAAACTAACTATGGCTACACCTTC. It codes for CASSLIPGQTNYGYTF.

In its sample, this clonotype was seen a few times. The genes are TRBV7-8 and TRBJ1-1; D perhaps matches TRBD1 (6 bases). Germline lookup yields CDR1 SGHVS and CDR2 FQNEAQ. The CDR3 has 12 amino acids. V lost 10 bases and J 4 bases, leaving 13 bases between the germline ends. The CDR3 spells CATKRGGTEAFF. The CDR3 region has the DNA TGTGCCACCAAGAGAGGGGGCACTGAAGCTTTCTTT.

This clonotype was counted between two and nine times. This chain uses TRBV14 with TRBJ2-5; D uncertain. Germline V gives CDR1 SGHDN, CDR2 FVKESK. The CDR3 totals 15 residues. V dropped 0 bases and J dropped 2 bases, with 10 bases sitting between them. The CDR3 reads CASSQDYNSQETQYF. The CDR3 nucleotides are TGTGCCAGCAGCCAAGATTACAACTCACAAGAGACCCAGTACTTC.

At least ten counts were recorded for this clonotype. The CDR3 protein is CASSSVGTSNEQYF. CDR3 DNA: TGTGCCAGCAGTTCTGTTGGGACATCTAACGAGCAGTACTTC. The chain carries TRBV12-3 or TRBV12-4 and TRBJ2-7; a possible D gene is TRBD1 (6 bases). With 4 bases removed from V and 5 bases from J, the gap between germline ends came to 15 bases. The CDR3 extends over 14 amino acids.